This is a list of T cell receptor beta chains from one sample in a study of cytomegalovirus exposure and HLA in healthy donors. Clones were read by immunoSEQ multiplex PCR, and TCRdb kept only the in-frame ones, dropping some. Of about 110,000 clones listed, around 76% are singletons. Sample: PBMCs. These receptors all come from a man aged 30 to 45 in good health and CMV-seropositive. The CDR3 runs from the conserved cysteine through the conserved F or W.

V gene	J gene	CDR3 protein
TRBV5-4	TRBJ1-1	CASSFQGSTEAFF
TRBV5-1	TRBJ2-5	CASSLEGNGETQYF
TRBV19	TRBJ2-7	CASSPRRGINEQYF
TRBV5-1	TRBJ2-7	CASSFTGQVSYEQYF
TRBV5-1	TRBJ2-3	CASSLEGVEDTQYF
TRBV10-2	TRBJ2-2	CASSERQGATGELFF
TRBV7-9	TRBJ2-5	CASSFSGDFGETQYF
TRBV19	TRBJ2-1	CASRDRAQSLVPNEQFF
TRBV2	TRBJ2-6	CASSYTGGGANVLTF
TRBV6-4	TRBJ2-2	CASSDSRTSNTGELFF
TRBV21-1	TRBJ2-5	CASSSPGQLQETQYF
TRBV29-1	TRBJ1-3	CSVDRARNTIYF
TRBV29-1	TRBJ2-5	CSVEVPSGSRTQYF
TRBV29-1	TRBJ1-4	CSVLSRSSTTNEKLFF
TRBV6-1	TRBJ2-1	CASSEQGITYNEQFF
TRBV4-1	TRBJ2-2	CASSQATAGGPNSGELFF
TRBV19	TRBJ1-6	CASSVTGERSPLHF
TRBV9	TRBJ2-1	CASSVVSGASSYNEQFF
TRBV18	TRBJ2-3	CASSLLQGARGTDTQYF
TRBV7-2	TRBJ2-6	CASSPRTAGANGLTF
TRBV7-9	TRBJ2-2	CASGDRATGELFF
TRBV7-9	TRBJ1-2	CASSLAGHYSGYTF
TRBV2	TRBJ1-2	CASSEVANYGYTF
TRBV29-1	TRBJ1-2	CSVVYPGQDYGYTF
TRBV6-4	TRBJ2-5	CASARGAQETQYF
TRBV23-1	TRBJ1-5	CASSQSNGSQPQHF
TRBV7-9	TRBJ1-1	CASSFRQGANTEAFF
TRBV7-9	TRBJ1-5	CSSTVGTGTQPQHF
TRBV19	TRBJ1-6	CASSELTGMSSYNSPLHF
TRBV6-1	TRBJ1-1	CASEGPLVNTEAFF
TRBV25-1	TRBJ2-1	CASSEFTGQSYNEQFF